This T cell receptor beta chain appears in the sequencing data of a study of cytomegalovirus exposure and HLA in healthy donors. Regarding the study as a whole: Judged likely to be a sequencing artifact was a cluster of highly shared sequence variants. Differences between HLA loci emerged in a later analysis of TCR association rates, with DRB1 most and HLA-C fewest. Common viral pathogens seemed, in a later analysis, to connect with several of the most significant clusters. Researchers reported in a later analysis that a missense DCLRE1C variant was tied to TCR beta V- and J-gene trimming.

Amplification used 60 Vbeta primers and 13 Jbeta primers. Sequenced by immunoSEQ multiplex PCR; TCRdb stores in-frame clones only, minus some. The sample carries roughly 130,000 clones, about 8.5% recorded once. Germline lookup yields CDR1 SGHVS and CDR2 FNYEAQ. This CDR3 has 15 amino acids. V was clipped by 3 bases and J by 6 bases; unmatched bases: 6. This clone turned up a few times. Its antigen is still unknown. The sample comprised PBMCs. The clonotype was recovered from a man in his forties in good health and CMV-seronegative. V and J are TRBV7-6 and TRBJ2-1, with 9 bases identical to TRBD2. The DNA for the CDR3 is TGTGCCAGCAGCTTCCTAGCGGGGTCTCGCAATGAGCAGTTCTTC. This gives the protein CASSFLAGSRNEQFF. Combining the CDR3 with reference TRBV7-6 and TRBJ2-1 gives the whole variable domain GAGVSQSPRYKVTKRGQDVALRCDPISGHVSLYWYRQALGQGPEFLTYFNYEAQQDKSGLPNDRFSAERPEGSISTLTIQRTEQRDSAMYRCASSFLAGSRNEQFFGPGTRLTVL.